The present T cell receptor (beta chain) was sequenced within a study of somatic mutations in cytotoxic T cells in rheumatoid arthritis. Across the whole study: Sorted by flow to nearly 100% purity were some V beta antibody-stained T-cell populations, including V beta1+ cells sequenced for TCRB. Notes on the study in general: Of 50 to 75 patients, 8 had a largest CD8+ clone that exceeded 20% of CD8+ cells.

Germline CDR1 is MDHEN and CDR2 is SYDVKM. Trimming stripped 5 bases from V and 2 bases from J, with 15 bases between. The CDR3 extends over 15 amino acids. In the original processing: The authors rarely found patient CD8+ clones larger than 1% matching published virus-specific TCRB sequences. TCRdb's copy holds only in-frame clones and misses some; the assay was immunoSEQ multiplex PCR. That table supplies the V and J calls and clone size; D and trimming were determined from the DNA. The sample has 15,000 to 20,000 clones, 60% to 85% seen once. As to this clone: Its antigen remains unidentified.

The sample taken for sequencing was CD8+ T cells sorted from blood. This receptor was taken from an adult with rheumatoid arthritis. V and J are TRBV28 and TRBJ2-5, with D possibly matching TRBD1 (5 bases). The DNA for the CDR3 is TGTGCCAGCAGTATCCCCAGTCACAGGCAAGAGACCCAGTACTTC. Its translation is CASSIPSHRQETQYF.